A single sample is the source of the 13 T cell receptor beta chains below, sequenced in a study of cytomegalovirus exposure and HLA in healthy donors. A multiplex PCR was run with 60 Vbeta primers and 13 Jbeta primers. Assay used: immunoSEQ multiplex PCR; TCRdb lists only in-frame clones, some missing. Seen here are about 73,000 clones, over 70% observed once, and the top ten hold 9.5% to 15%. The sequenced sample consisted of PBMCs. All receptors come from a man between 65 and 85 years old in good health and CMV-seronegative.

The rearrangement links TRBV27 to TRBJ2-2; 7 nucleotides match TRBD2. CDR3 length: 17 amino acids. V trimming: 6 bases; J trimming: 2 bases; junction bases outside the gene matches: 12. The germline CDR1 and CDR2 sequences are MNHEY and SMNVEV (reference sequence). The CDR3 coding sequence is TGTGCCAGCAGGGAGCTGGGTAGCGGGCGCAACACCGGGGAGCTGTTTTTT. Residues: CASRELGSGRNTGELFF.

As concerns this clone: One end of the junction fails to match germline, which may point to a read error. Within the sample, other DNA sequences also encode this same CDR3. The rearrangement links TRBV28 to TRBJ2-7; D is possibly TRBD1 (6 bases). The CDR3 is 13 amino acids. In germline, CDR1 is MDHEN, CDR2 SYDVKM. CDR3 nucleotides: TGTGCCAGCAGTTCGCCAGGGGTACACGAACAGTACTTC. Encoded protein: CASSSPGVHEQYF.

This rearrangement joins TRBV30 to TRBJ1-2; tentatively, D is TRBD1 (6 bases). The CDR3 runs to 16 residues. Trimming stripped 3 bases from V and 6 bases from J, with 23 bases between. The germline V gene has CDR1 GTSNPN and CDR2 SVGIG (reference sequence). The CDR3 protein is CAWRRPQGLGFDGYTF. CDR3 bases: TGTGCCTGGAGACGACCACAGGGTTTGGGTTTCGATGGCTACACCTTC.

The rearrangement uses TRBV30 and TRBJ1-5, with no clear D. Deletions cut 2 bases from V and 0 bases from J, with 17 bases between. CDR1 is GTSNPN and CDR2 is SVGIG in the germline V gene (reference sequence). The CDR3 extends over 17 amino acids. DNA for the CDR3: TGTGCCTGGAGTCGAGGGTCGAACACTTATAGCAATCAGCCCCAGCATTTT. Protein sequence: CAWSRGSNTYSNQPQHF.

The V and J genes are TRBV18 and TRBJ1-5; D is unresolved. Germline V lookup: CDR1 KGHSH, CDR2 LQKENI. The V end lost 2 bases, the J end lost 1 base, and 9 bases lay between the germline ends. The CDR3 runs to 15 residues. The CDR3 nucleotides are TGTGCCAGCTCACCAGGGAGGGTGAGCAATCAGCCCCAGCATTTT. Translation gives CASSPGRVSNQPQHF. The variable domain in full, with the rest retrieved from reference TRBV18 and TRBJ1-5, is NAGVMQNPRHLVRRRGQEARLRCSPMKGHSHVYWYRQLPEEGLKFMVYLQKENIIDESGMPKERFSAEFPKEGPSILRIQQVVRGDSAAYFCASSPGRVSNQPQHFGDGTRLSIL.

The gene calls are TRBV6-6 and TRBJ1-2; 8 bases align to TRBD1. Trimming took 0 bases from V and 4 from J; bases not matched to a gene: 7. From germline, CDR1 is MNHNY and CDR2 SVGAGI (reference sequence). The CDR3 spans 16 residues. CDR3 coding DNA: TGTGCCAGCAGTTACTCGAGGCAGGGGGCAGTCTATGGCTACACCTTC. As protein: CASSYSRQGAVYGYTF.

The chain joins TRBV18 to TRBJ2-7, with 12 bases that match TRBD2. Germline V CDR1 and CDR2: KGHSH, LQKENI. The CDR3 contains 17 residues. J lost 7 bases, V lost 3 bases, and 13 bases had no gene match. CDR3 in DNA: TGTGCCAGCTCACCTTACTGGAGGACTAGCGGGGATTATGAGCAGTACTTC. Its protein product is CASSPYWRTSGDYEQYF.

Concerning this clone itself: Other DNA sequences in this sample translate to the same CDR3. The genes are TRBV29-1 and TRBJ2-1, with a tentative D call TRBD2 (5 bases). Germline values: CDR1 SQVTM, CDR2 ANQGSEA. CDR3 length: 15 residues. V lost 3 bases and J lost 0, with 12 bases in between. In DNA, the CDR3 is TGCAGCGTTGACGCGAGGGCCAGCTCCTACAATGAGCAGTTCTTC. Its protein is CSVDARASSYNEQFF.

This clone has just one count. The J gene is TRBJ1-2, the V gene TRBV5-1; tentative D call: TRBD1 (6 bases). V was pared by 2 bases and J by 8 bases, with 13 bases between. CDR3 length equals 13 residues. Germline V gives CDR1 SGHRS, CDR2 YFSETQ. CDR3 residues: CASSFPGEGGYTF. The CDR3, as DNA: TGCGCCAGCAGCTTCCCAGGGGAAGGCGGCTACACCTTC.

V is TRBV18 and J is TRBJ1-2, with TRBD1 matching 12 bases. CDR1 is KGHSH and CDR2 is LQKENI in the germline V gene. With 6 bases clipped from V and 6 bases from J, the junction kept 5 bases outside the gene matches. CDR3 length: 14 amino acids. CDR3 sequence (DNA): TGTGCCAGCTCCTTGGGACAGGGGGCGGATGGCTACACCTTC. Protein sequence: CASSLGQGADGYTF.

J is TRBJ2-5 and V is TRBV18; 8 nucleotides agree with TRBD1. Germline V gene data show CDR1 as KGHSH and CDR2 as LQKENI. This CDR3 has 18 residues. Trimming at V came to 0 bases and at J to 2 bases, leaving 11 bases not matched to a gene. The CDR3 nucleotides are TGTGCCAGCTCACCACCGGCAGGGGGCGCGATTGGGCAAGAGACCCAGTACTTC. As protein: CASSPPAGGAIGQETQYF.

This clone was observed a single time. This same CDR3 is encoded by further DNA sequences in the sample. This chain uses TRBV29-1 with TRBJ2-3; 8 positions agree with TRBD2. CDR3 size: 12 residues. With 6 bases clipped from V and 1 base from J, the junction kept 0 bases outside the gene matches. CDR1 SQVTM and CDR2 ANQGSEA come from the germline V gene. For the CDR3, the DNA is TGCAGCGTCGGGGGGGGCACAGATACGCAGTATTTT. It specifies CSVGGGTDTQYF.

The chain recombines TRBV6-5 with TRBJ1-5; the match to TRBD1 covers 9 bases. Germline V gene data show CDR1 as MNHEY and CDR2 as SVGAGI. V shed 8 bases and J 4 bases; nucleotides not matched to a gene: 6. The length of the CDR3 is 14 residues. The CDR3 bases are TGTGCCAGCCGTTCGGGACAGGGTAATCAGCCCCAGCATTTT. This encodes CASRSGQGNQPQHF.